Following are 20 T cell receptor beta chains from one sample sequenced in a study of molecular identifiers for immune sequencing clone quantification. TCRdb re-derived calls from the PCR reads in MiXCR, one entry per CDR3 protein. The sample yields over 600,000 distinct CDR3 sequences, about 20% seen once. Sequencing was performed on naive CD8+ T cells from blood, with Jurkat cell RNA spiked in. Subset in this sample: FACS-sorted CD8+CD4-CCR7+CD45RA+ naive T cells. The origin of the receptors is a human donor in good health. Some libraries in this study had Jurkat cell RNA spiked in.

As concerns this clonotype: This may stem from a read error, because a much larger clone lies one nucleotide away. The chain recombines TRBV7-9 with TRBJ2-5; 12 bases fit TRBD2. Per germline, CDR1 SEHNR and CDR2 FQNEAQ (reference sequence). CDR3 length: 15 residues. The CDR3 coding sequence is TGTGCCAGCAGTCCTAGCGGGGGGGGACAAGAGATCCAGTACTTC. Translated, it gives CASSPSGGGQEIQYF. Variable domain in full (rest from reference TRBV7-9 and TRBJ2-5): DTGVSQNPRHKITKRGQNVTFRCDPISEHNRLYWYRQTLGQGPEFLTYFQNEAQLEKSRLLSDRFSAERPKGSFSTLEIQRTEQGDSAMYLCASSPSGGGQEIQYFGPGTRLLVL.

This clonotype has only a few counts. The V call is TRBV10-2, the J call TRBJ2-7, with D perhaps given as TRBD1 or TRBD2 (6 bases each). The length of the CDR3 is 14 residues. Germline V gives CDR1 WSHSY, CDR2 SAAADI. Trimming stripped 3 bases from V and 4 bases from J, with 13 bases between. CDR3 nucleotides: TGCGCCAGCAGTGAAGACTCGGGGGCTTACGAGCAGTACTTC. Translating gives CASSEDSGAYEQYF.

As to this clonotype: A much larger clonotype is one base distant, so this may be a read error. Because the CDR3 is missing its conserved closing phenylalanine or tryptophan, this is likely a read error. V is TRBV29-1 and J is TRBJ2-7; D possibly corresponds to TRBD1 (6 bases). The V end was cut by 7 bases, the J end by 5 bases, with 18 bases between. Germline CDR1 SQVTM, CDR2 ANQGSEA. CDR3 length: 13 residues. CDR3 sequence (DNA): TGCAGCGCCGGACAGCCTCGGCCGGACGAGCAGTACCTC. Translating gives CSAGQPRPDEQYL.

This clonotype appeared a few times. A much larger clone differs from this one at a single base, so this may be a read error. The chain combines TRBV12-3 or TRBV12-4 with TRBJ2-6; D remains ambiguous. Trimming removed 4 bases from V and 0 bases from J, with 4 bases in between. The CDR3 spans 14 residues. This CDR3 reads CASSSFSGANVLTF. CDR3 DNA sequence: TGTGCCAGCAGTTCCTTCTCTGGGGCCAACGTCCTGACTTTC.

This clonotype has only one observation. It may be a read error: a sequence one base away is much more abundant. The chain combines TRBV6-2 or TRBV6-3 with TRBJ2-1; D gene uncertain. The CDR3 runs 12 residues. Germline CDR1 reads MNHEY; CDR2 reads SVGEGT. CDR3 sequence (DNA): TGTGCCAGCAGTTACGTGGTCAATGAGCAGCTCTTC. It is translated as CASSYVVNEQLF.

Concerning this clonotype itself: This may be a read error: a much more frequent sequence differs by one nucleotide. This rearrangement joins TRBV5-6 to TRBJ1-5; D ambiguous. V was shortened by 4 bases and J by 1 base, with 18 bases between the two germline ends. Looked up from germline, CDR1 is SGHDT and CDR2 is YYEEEE. The CDR3 totals 17 residues. The CDR3 spells CASSPYGEGRSNQPQHF. The CDR3 DNA reads as TGTGCCAGCAGCCCCTACGGGGAGGGTAGGAGCAATCAGCCCCAGCATTTT.

This clonotype was seen only a few times. V usage is TRBV28 and J usage is TRBJ2-2, with 10 nucleotides matching TRBD2. V lost 6 bases and J lost 3; bases outside the gene matches: 4. Germline loops: CDR1 MDHEN, CDR2 SYDVKM. This CDR3 comprises 15 residues. CDR3 region: CASSQGLAYTGELFF. The DNA of the CDR3 is TGTGCCAGCAGCCAGGGACTAGCGTACACCGGGGAGCTGTTTTTT.

A note on this clonotype: A much larger clone sits a single nucleotide away, making a read error possible. This sequence joins TRBV27 and TRBJ2-2; 8 bases map to TRBD2. Germline V CDR1 and CDR2: MNHEY, SMNVEV (reference sequence). This CDR3 is 15 amino acids long. CDR3 sequence (DNA): TGTGCCAGCAGTTCTTGGCTAGCGGGCACCGGGGGGCTGTTTTTT. It yields the protein CASSSWLAGTGGLFF.

This chain uses TRBV11-2 with TRBJ1-4; D is unclear. In germline, CDR1 is SGHAT, CDR2 FQNNGV. Trimming took 3 bases from V and 5 from J, leaving 7 bases between them. The CDR3 spans 13 residues. CDR3 loop: CASSFFPNEKLFF. The CDR3 nucleotides read TGTGCCAGCAGCTTTTTTCCGAATGAAAAACTGTTTTTT.

The chain couples TRBV13 to TRBJ2-3; D remains unclear. The V end was cut by 4 bases, the J end by 6 bases, with 8 bases between. The CDR3 totals 12 residues. From germline, CDR1 is PRHDT and CDR2 FYEKMQ (reference sequence). CDR3 DNA: TGTGCCAGCAGCTCCCAAGGGGATACGCAGTATTTT. Amino acids: CASSSQGDTQYF. The complete variable domain, with remaining parts taken from reference TRBV13 and TRBJ2-3, reads AAGVIQSPRHLIKEKRETATLKCYPIPRHDTVYWYQQGPGQDPQFLISFYEKMQSDKGSIPDRFSAQQFSDYHSELNMSSLELGDSALYFCASSSQGDTQYFGPGTRLTVL.

This clonotype was picked up a small number of times. The chain links TRBV20-1 to TRBJ2-7; 10 bases are shared with TRBD1. The germline CDR1 and CDR2 sequences are DFQATT and SNEGSKA (reference sequence). V gave up 0 bases and J gave up 0 bases; unmatched junction bases: 5. The CDR3 consists of 16 residues. The CDR3 DNA reads TGCAGTGCTAGAGATTGGACAGGGGGAATCTCCTACGAGCAGTACTTC. As protein: CSARDWTGGISYEQYF.

Regarding this clonotype: One base away lies a much larger clone, so this may be a sequencing read error. The chain has TRBV4-3 and TRBJ1-4; D remains unclear. The CDR3 is made up of 18 amino acids. The V gene lost 0 bases and the J gene lost 3 bases, with 17 bases spanning the gap. Germline values: CDR1 LGHNA, CDR2 YSLEER. This chain's CDR3 is CASSQDRLAGAPNEKLFF. CDR3 nucleotide sequence: TGCGCCAGCAGCCAAGATCGTCTGGCAGGAGCCCCTAATGAAAAACTGTTTTTT.

This clonotype was recorded many times. J is TRBJ1-1 and V is TRBV5-6; D not resolved. V shed 2 bases and J shed 7 bases, with 12 bases lying between them. The CDR3 extends over 13 amino acids. Germline CDR1 reads SGHDT; CDR2 reads YYEEEE. CDR3 sequence reads: CASSFRSVNEAFF. The CDR3 bases are TGTGCCAGCAGCTTCCGTTCGGTGAATGAAGCTTTCTTT.

This clonotype was detected only a few times. This rearrangement joins TRBV27 to TRBJ2-1, with D possibly being TRBD1 (7 bases). CDR1 is MNHEY, CDR2 SMNVEV, per germline (reference sequence). V lost 0 bases and J lost 9, with 9 bases in between. This CDR3 has 13 amino acids. CDR3 sequence: CASSLSRGAEQFF. CDR3 bases: TGTGCCAGCAGTTTATCCAGGGGGGCTGAGCAGTTCTTC.

The sample holds many counts of this clonotype. The chain joins TRBV7-8 to TRBJ1-1, with D perhaps TRBD1 (6 bases). Germline assignment: CDR1 SGHVS and CDR2 FQNEAQ. The CDR3 runs to 17 residues. Trimming shortened V by 5 bases and J by 1 base, and 20 bases separated the two germline ends. The CDR3: CASSELEDSLKNTEAFF. The DNA of the CDR3 is TGTGCCAGCAGCGAATTAGAGGACAGCCTAAAGAACACTGAAGCTTTCTTT.

This clonotype has a count of ten or more. The V call is TRBV5-6, the J call TRBJ2-7, with D hard to call. The length of the CDR3 is 13 residues. Looked up from germline, CDR1 is SGHDT and CDR2 is YYEEEE. The germline V and J ends were trimmed by 7 bases and 1 base, with 12 bases remaining between them. The CDR3 coding sequence is TGTGCCAGCGAACCCTTGGGTTCCTACGAGCAGTACTTC. This sequence encodes CASEPLGSYEQYF.

This clonotype appeared once. A single base separates this from a much larger clone, so it may be a read error. The V and J genes are TRBV20-1 and TRBJ1-4; maybe TRBD1 (5 bases). Trimming stripped 1 base from V and 3 bases from J, with 12 bases between. The CDR3 has 15 amino acids. Germline CDR1 and CDR2: DFQATT and SNEGSKA (reference sequence). This chain's CDR3 is CSARARGRSNEKLFF. In DNA, the CDR3 is TGCAGTGCTAGAGCAAGGGGTAGATCTAATGAAAAACTGTTTTTT.

This clonotype was seen repeatedly, ten times or more. The CDR3 here is CASSLVLAGSYEQYF. CDR3 nucleotide sequence: TGTGCCAGCAGTTTAGTTCTAGCGGGAAGCTACGAGCAGTACTTC. This chain connects TRBV12-3 or TRBV12-4 to TRBJ2-7; 9 nucleotides match TRBD2. J gave up 3 bases and V 1 base, and 4 bases lay outside the gene matches. There are 15 residues in the CDR3.

This clonotype has a handful of counts. V is TRBV5-1 and J is TRBJ2-1; TRBD2 aligns across 9 bases. CDR1 and CDR2 (germline): SGHRS, YFSETQ. V was pared by 3 bases and J by 0 bases, with 4 bases of the junction left unmatched. The CDR3 covers 16 residues. The CDR3 protein is CASSYGLANSYNEQFF. The CDR3 DNA is TGCGCCAGCAGCTATGGACTAGCGAACTCCTACAATGAGCAGTTCTTC.

This clonotype was counted at least ten times. The chain carries TRBV9 and TRBJ1-6; TRBD1 matches at 9 bases. CDR3 length: 15 amino acids. CDR1 SGDLS and CDR2 YYNGEE come from the germline V gene. V was pared by 3 bases and J by 5 bases, with 3 bases of the junction left unmatched. CDR3 nucleotides: TGTGCCAGCAGCGGAGGGACAGGGCATAATTCACCCCTCCACTTT. Its protein product is CASSGGTGHNSPLHF.